This TCR beta chain came from a study of T cell responses to AZD1222 COVID-19 vaccine (dated by TCRdb to the early 2020s). Study-level background: AZD1222 recipients given second doses at about 4 weeks or at about 12 weeks were pooled, since spike-specific TCR depth and breadth were not found to differ between the two schedules. A total of 233 trial participants underwent TCR sequencing, of whom roughly 210 received two doses of AZD1222 and some 26 received two doses of the MenACWY control vaccine. Trial participants were enrolled by age into 18-55, 56-69 and 70-plus year subgroups, with 148, 28 and 57 TCR-sequenced participants respectively. Overall results and qualifications from the work: Because no day 14 peak-response samples were available, the repertoires could be characterized only after the peak T cell response. The 56-69-year group was small, and its depth increase did not reach significance, likely because of low power. Most participants were white British and females outnumbered males, and the authors suggested that clonal diversity may have been underestimated. Epitopes outside the regions mutated in the B.1.351 and B.1.1.7 variants were reportedly recognized by nearly half of the unique spike-specific TCRs. A significant rise in spike-specific TCR breadth and depth was observed after two AZD1222 doses relative to day 0 and relative to MenACWY recipients. The whole spike protein was spanned by vaccine-associated CD4 TCRs, and dominant responses were seen in regions 160-218 and 743-854. Conclusions about previously exposed vaccinees are limited because only five to seven AZD1222 recipients were SARS-CoV-2 seropositive at baseline.

In its sample, this clone was seen once. Its antigen has not been determined. Per-nucleotide qualities are absent, and no much larger clonotype sits a single base away. The time point label corresponds to: baseline before first vaccination. Samples from vaccinated people were obtained from the UK trials COV001 and COV002, which included a single-blind randomized controlled phase 2/3 trial of AZD1222 (ChAdOx1 nCoV-19) in healthy adults. For TCRbeta chain sequencing, PBMC samples from trial participants were taken at day 0 and at day 28 after the second dose. The CDR3 regions of human TCRbeta chains were analyzed by immunosequencing. Per the authors' processing: TCRs in the repertoires were compared against a reference library of SARS-CoV-2-specific TCRs that had been generated with the MIRA antigen-specificity platform. Breadth meant the fraction of unique TCRs that were SARS-CoV-2-associated, whereas depth meant the fraction of total T cells that were SARS-CoV-2-associated. Using the MIRA data, each spike-specific TCR was assigned both to the spike region to which the TCR was reactive and to a CD4 or CD8 class. Log10-transformed breadth and depth values were compared by one-way ANOVA with Sidak's multiple comparisons tests. What TCRdb holds here is the immuneACCESS table cut down to in-frame rearrangements. Part of the clones is not present; checked against another copy, under half of the missing clones reflect an unresolved V gene, and the others are unexplained. V and J calls and clone size follow that table, whereas D and trimming were derived from the DNA. Across this sample there are 110,000 to 150,000 clones, with over 75% seen only once. The ten largest clones take up less than 9.5% of the sample.

The material was peripheral blood, obtained on day 0 of AZD1222 vaccination. This TCR came from an adult in good health.

DNA sequence: TGTGCCAGCAGCGTAGCTCAGGTACAATTCGGAAACACCATATATTTT. This gives the protein CASSVAQVQFGNTIYF. The chain is encoded by TRBV9 joined to TRBJ1-3; the D gene cannot be resolved reliably. V is shortened by 0 bases, J by 4 bases, and the region joining them spans 14 bases. The CDR3 runs 16 residues from the cysteine to the phenylalanine. Only the CDR3 portion is preserved as DNA: 48 bases, with reading frame beginning at the first base. The germline V gene sets CDR1 to SGDLS and CDR2 to YYNGEE.